A selection of T cell receptor beta chains follows, all from one sample in a study of CD8 T cells in Susac syndrome. TCRdb processed the immunoSEQ multiplex PCR reads anew with MiXCR; each CDR3 protein has one entry. The repertoire holds 100,000 to 150,000 distinct CDR3 sequences, with roughly 93% as singletons. Sequenced: CD4+ T cells from PBMCs. The receptors derive from a human donor with multiple sclerosis. Each CDR3 is given with its conserved first and last residue. D genes are given only for firm matches. Clone size is shown for a subset of rows, as once, few, many or a class of expanded clone.

v_call	d_call	clone_size	j_call	cdr3_nt	cdr3_aa
TRBV5-6	.	.	TRBJ2-3	TGTGCCAGCAGCTCCCTGGGGGGAGATACGCAGTATTTT	CASSSLGGDTQYF
TRBV28	.	.	TRBJ1-1	TGTGCCAGCAGTTTTAGGGACATTAAGACAGCTTTCTTT	CASSFRDIKTAFF
TRBV7-9	TRBD1	.	TRBJ1-4	TGTGCCAGCAGCTTGGGACAGGTTAATGAAAAACTGTTTTTT	CASSLGQVNEKLFF
TRBV6-2/TRBV6-3	.	.	TRBJ2-2	TGTGCCAGCAGCCAAAAGCGGAGCGGGGAGCTGTTTTTT	CASSQKRSGELFF
TRBV3-1	.	.	TRBJ1-1	TGTGCCAGCAGCCCCTCTGACAGGTACACTGAAGCTTTCTTT	CASSPSDRYTEAFF
TRBV5-1	TRBD2	.	TRBJ2-7	TGCGCCAGCAGCTTGCTTCTGCGGGGGGCCGAGCAGTACTTC	CASSLLLRGAEQYF
TRBV6-5	.	.	TRBJ2-7	TGTGCCAGCAGTGCGGACCGGTTTTACGAGCAGTACTTC	CASSADRFYEQYF
TRBV7-2	.	.	TRBJ1-6	TGTGCCAGCAGCTTAACAGCCTATAATTCACCCCTCCACTTT	CASSLTAYNSPLHF
TRBV7-9	TRBD2	.	TRBJ2-5	TGTGCCAGCAGCGCCATTAGCGGGGGGGCGTGGCAAGAGACCCAGTACTTC	CASSAISGGAWQETQYF
TRBV7-9	TRBD1	.	TRBJ2-5	TGTGCCAGCAGCATCCTGCCCGGCAGGGGGCCCTTGGAGACCCAGTACTTC	CASSILPGRGPLETQYF
TRBV2	.	.	TRBJ1-3	TGTGCCAGCAGTGTTCTCGGGGCGGCTGGAAACACCATATATTTT	CASSVLGAAGNTIYF
TRBV19	.	.	TRBJ1-5	TGTGCCAGTACCGTGGCCCACTTACAGCCCCAGCATTTT	CASTVAHLQPQHF
TRBV19	.	.	TRBJ1-3	TGTGCCAGTAACGGCCAGGCCGGAAACACCATATATTTT	CASNGQAGNTIYF
TRBV12-3/TRBV12-4	.	.	TRBJ2-1	TGTGCCAGCGCCCCTTTAGGTATCGGTGAGCAGTTCTTC	CASAPLGIGEQFF
TRBV5-6	TRBD1	.	TRBJ1-5	TGTGCCAGCAGCTATCTGGACAGGGCCGATCAGCCCCAGCATTTT	CASSYLDRADQPQHF
TRBV5-4	.	.	TRBJ2-7	TGTGCCAGCAGCTCACCCTACGAGCAGTACTTC	CASSSPYEQYF
TRBV20-1	TRBD2	.	TRBJ2-5	TGCAGTGCCCACCCGGGACTAGCGGGGGGGCAGGTAGAGACCCAGTACTTC	CSAHPGLAGGQVETQYF
TRBV28	.	.	TRBJ2-6	TGTGCCACCTCGGGGACGGGGAGCTCTGGGGCCAACGTCCTGACTTTC	CATSGTGSSGANVLTF
TRBV5-1	.	.	TRBJ1-1	TGCGCCAGCAGCTTGGATGGGGGGTTGACCACTGAAGTTTTCTTT	CASSLDGGLTTEVFF
TRBV30	TRBD1	.	TRBJ2-7	TGTGCCTGGAGTGGCGGGGACAGGGGGCATCGCGAGCAGTACTTC	CAWSGGDRGHREQYF
TRBV4-3	TRBD1	once	TRBJ2-7	TGCGCCAGCAGCCAAGACCGACAGGGATCCTACGAGCAGTACTTC	CASSQDRQGSYEQYF
TRBV28	TRBD1	once	TRBJ2-5	TGTGCCAGCAGTCGCCAAGTTGGACAGGGCCTCCAAGAGACCCAGTACTTC	CASSRQVGQGLQETQYF
TRBV5-8	.	.	TRBJ2-5	TGTGCCAGCAGCCCCCTGCGGATCCAAGAGACCCAGTACTTC	CASSPLRIQETQYF
TRBV29-1	.	.	TRBJ2-1	TGCAGCGTTGAGGGACAACTTGGAAATGAGCAGTTCTTC	CSVEGQLGNEQFF
TRBV12-3/TRBV12-4	.	.	TRBJ1-1	TGTGCCAGCAGTTTAACGGACAACACTGAAGCTTTCTTT	CASSLTDNTEAFF
TRBV7-6	TRBD1	once	TRBJ2-5	TGTGCCAGCAGCTTATTTTCAGGGGGCCAAGAGACCCAGTACTTC	CASSLFSGGQETQYF
TRBV6-5	.	.	TRBJ1-1	TGTGCCAGCAGTCACCTTTCCCGGTACACCGGGACGGTGAACACTGAAGCTTTCTTT	CASSHLSRYTGTVNTEAFF
TRBV4-1	TRBD2	.	TRBJ2-3	TGCGCCAGCAGCCAACGACTAGCCACAGATACGCAGTATTTT	CASSQRLATDTQYF
TRBV6-1	.	.	TRBJ2-7	TGTGCCAGCAGTGAGGGAGACAGGAGAGTCACCTACGAGCAGTACTTC	CASSEGDRRVTYEQYF
TRBV29-1	.	once	TRBJ2-1	TGCAGCGTTGAGGGTGGTGGGGGGTCCTACAATGAGCAGTTCTTC	CSVEGGGGSYNEQFF
TRBV5-1	TRBD1	.	TRBJ2-7	TGCGCCAGCAACTTATGGGGACAGGGCTCCTACGAGCAGTACTTC	CASNLWGQGSYEQYF
TRBV6-5	.	.	TRBJ2-7	TGTGCCAGCAGTTACGTGGGAACAGTTGATGGAAGCGAGCAGTACTTC	CASSYVGTVDGSEQYF
TRBV7-2	TRBD1	.	TRBJ2-2	TGTGCCAGCAGCTTAATGGGGACAGGGAACACCGGGGAGCTGTTTTTT	CASSLMGTGNTGELFF
TRBV30	.	.	TRBJ1-5	TGTGCCTGGAGTGCTGGGGGCGCGGGTCAGCCCCAGCATTTT	CAWSAGGAGQPQHF
TRBV6-2/TRBV6-3	TRBD1	.	TRBJ2-3	TGTGCCAGCAGTTCCCTATACCATAACCCGGGACAGGGAGGTTCAGATACGCAGTATTTT	CASSSLYHNPGQGGSDTQYF
TRBV2	.	.	TRBJ1-2	TGTGCCAGCAGTGTGACAGGAGTCTATGGCTACACCTTC	CASSVTGVYGYTF
TRBV29-1	.	.	TRBJ1-1	TGCAGCGTCGATTCGCCCACGACCTTGGACACTGAAGCTTTCTTT	CSVDSPTTLDTEAFF
TRBV18	TRBD1	.	TRBJ2-3	TGTGCCAGCTCACCAAAGGACAGGGGACATAGGGATACGCAGTATTTT	CASSPKDRGHRDTQYF
TRBV5-1	TRBD1	.	TRBJ1-6	TGCGCCAGCAGCTTGGTACAGGGGGGTAATTCACCCCTCCACTTT	CASSLVQGGNSPLHF
TRBV19	.	.	TRBJ1-5	TGTGCCAGTAGTCGGGAAGGAACGGGCCAGCATTTT	CASSREGTGQHF
TRBV20-1	.	.	TRBJ1-2	TGCAGTGCTAGCGTCGGGGAGGGCTACACCTTC	CSASVGEGYTF
TRBV7-2	.	.	TRBJ1-1	TGTGCCAGCAGCGGGGGGGGCCCTTGGAGGTCGAACACTGAAGCTTTCTTT	CASSGGGPWRSNTEAFF
TRBV2	.	.	TRBJ1-4	TGTGCCAGCATTTCGGGTTATACCTTCCCAACTAATGAAAAACTGTTTTTT	CASISGYTFPTNEKLFF
TRBV6-2/TRBV6-3	TRBD1	.	TRBJ1-2	TGTGCCACAAACCCCACAGGGGGGTACCATGGCTACACCTTC	CATNPTGGYHGYTF
TRBV20-1	.	.	TRBJ2-6	TGCAGCGCTTTTCTTAGGGGGGCCAACGTCCTGACTTTC	CSAFLRGANVLTF
TRBV10-3	TRBD2	.	TRBJ2-3	TGTGCCATCAGTGTTGCGGATAGCGGGGCCACAGATACGCAGTATTTT	CAISVADSGATDTQYF
TRBV29-1	TRBD1	.	TRBJ1-5	TGCAGCGTTTCCGGGACAGCGGGACACCAGCCCCAGCATTTT	CSVSGTAGHQPQHF
TRBV28	.	.	TRBJ2-2	TGTGCCAGCAGTCCCCGGGCCCAGAACACCGGGGAGCTGTTTTTT	CASSPRAQNTGELFF
TRBV29-1	TRBD1	.	TRBJ1-2	TGCAGCGTCCGACCGGGACAGGGCCTAGCTAACTATGGCTACACCTTC	CSVRPGQGLANYGYTF
TRBV19	.	.	TRBJ2-1	TGTGCCAGTAGTATAGCGGGCAGCCTCTCCTACAATGAGCAGTTCTTC	CASSIAGSLSYNEQFF
TRBV25-1	TRBD2	.	TRBJ2-3	TGTGCCAGCAGTGACGCGGCTGGGCGGGGGGGCGCAGATACGCAGTATTTT	CASSDAAGRGGADTQYF
TRBV19	.	.	TRBJ2-1	TGTGCCAGTAGTATGGCCAGTGGGGTACTTCTCGAGCAGTTCTTC	CASSMASGVLLEQFF
TRBV11-2	.	.	TRBJ2-3	TGTGCCAGCAGCTTCCAGGGTCTCCCCGCTGGGGCAGATACGCAGTATTTT	CASSFQGLPAGADTQYF
TRBV30	TRBD1	.	TRBJ1-2	TGTGCCTGGAGTGTAACAGGGGGCGGCTACACCTTC	CAWSVTGGGYTF
TRBV30	.	.	TRBJ2-6	TGTGCCTGGGCCTCTGGGGGAGCTGGGGCCAACGTCCTGACTTTC	CAWASGGAGANVLTF
TRBV29-1	TRBD1	few	TRBJ2-7	TGCAGCGTTGCTTTCGACAGGGGGACCGAGCAGTACTTC	CSVAFDRGTEQYF
TRBV20-1	TRBD2	.	TRBJ2-5	TGCACGGGGGGGACACAAGAGACCCAGTACTTC	CTGGTQETQYF
TRBV2	.	.	TRBJ1-1	TGTGCCAGCAGAACAGGAGAGTTCAAAGCTTTCTTT	CASRTGEFKAFF
TRBV18	.	.	TRBJ2-2	TGTGCCAGCTCACCGCCTAGACAAGGAACGACGGACACCGGGGAGCTGTTTTTT	CASSPPRQGTTDTGELFF